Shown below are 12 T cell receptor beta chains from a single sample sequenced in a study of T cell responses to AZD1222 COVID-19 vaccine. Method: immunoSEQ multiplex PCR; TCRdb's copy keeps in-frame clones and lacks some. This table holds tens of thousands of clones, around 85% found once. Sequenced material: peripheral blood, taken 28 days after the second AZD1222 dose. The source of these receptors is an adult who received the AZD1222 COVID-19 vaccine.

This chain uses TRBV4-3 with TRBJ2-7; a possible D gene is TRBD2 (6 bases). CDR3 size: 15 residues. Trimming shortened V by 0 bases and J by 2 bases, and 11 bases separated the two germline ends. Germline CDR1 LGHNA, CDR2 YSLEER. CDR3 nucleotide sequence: TGCGCCAGCAGCCAAGAATCGACTAGAACCTACGAGCAGTACTTC. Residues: CASSQESTRTYEQYF.

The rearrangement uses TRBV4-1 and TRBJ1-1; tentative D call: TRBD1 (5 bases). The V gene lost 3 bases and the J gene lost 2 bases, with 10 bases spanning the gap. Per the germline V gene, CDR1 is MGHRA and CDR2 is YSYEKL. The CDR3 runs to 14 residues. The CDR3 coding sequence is TGCGCCAGCAGCCAGTCCACAGGAAACACTGAAGCTTTCTTT. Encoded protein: CASSQSTGNTEAFF.

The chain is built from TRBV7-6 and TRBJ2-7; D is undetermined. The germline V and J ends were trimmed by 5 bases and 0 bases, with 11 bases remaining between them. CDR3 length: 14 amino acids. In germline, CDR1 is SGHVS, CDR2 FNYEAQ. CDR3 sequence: CASSPRRISYEQYF. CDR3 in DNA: TGTGCCAGCAGCCCTAGACGGATCTCCTACGAGCAGTACTTC.

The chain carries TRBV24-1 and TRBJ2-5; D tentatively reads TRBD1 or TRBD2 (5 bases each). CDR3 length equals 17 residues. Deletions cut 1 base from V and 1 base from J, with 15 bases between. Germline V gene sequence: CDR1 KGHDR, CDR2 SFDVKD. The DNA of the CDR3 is TGTGCCACCAGTGATTTTTCGGGGAGAGGGGCCCAAGAGACCCAGTACTTC. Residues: CATSDFSGRGAQETQYF.

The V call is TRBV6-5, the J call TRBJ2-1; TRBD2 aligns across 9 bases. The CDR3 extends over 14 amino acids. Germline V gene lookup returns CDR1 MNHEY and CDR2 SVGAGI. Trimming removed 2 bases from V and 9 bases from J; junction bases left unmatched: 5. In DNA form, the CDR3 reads TGTGCCAGCAGTTACGGCGGGGGGGCTGGTGAGCAGTTCTTC. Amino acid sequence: CASSYGGGAGEQFF.

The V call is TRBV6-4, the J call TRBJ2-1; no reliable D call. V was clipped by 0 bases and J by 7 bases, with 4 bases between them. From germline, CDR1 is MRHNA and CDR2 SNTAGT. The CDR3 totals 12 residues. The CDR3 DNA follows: TGTGCCAGCAGTGACTCCGGTAATGAGCAGTTCTTC. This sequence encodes CASSDSGNEQFF.

In nucleotides, the CDR3 is TGTGCCAGCAGCCCCGGGACAGGGGGCAATGGCGGCTACACCTTC. Residues: CASSPGTGGNGGYTF. The genes are TRBV3-1 (or the pseudogene TRBV3-2) and TRBJ1-2; 12 bases line up with TRBD1. The CDR3 runs to 15 residues. Germline V gene lookup returns CDR1 LGHDT and CDR2 YNNKEL (reference sequence). The junction had 8 bases not matched to a gene; V was cut back by 4 bases and J by 8 bases.

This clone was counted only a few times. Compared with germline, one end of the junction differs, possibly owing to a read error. The CDR3, as DNA: TGCGCCAGCAGCCAAGAAAGAGGGCAGGCTACCTCCTCCCACGAGCAGTACTTC. Its translation: CASSQERGQATSSHEQYF. The V call is TRBV4-3, the J call TRBJ2-7; tentatively, D is TRBD2 (5 bases). The CDR3 contains 18 residues. Germline CDR1 LGHNA, CDR2 YSLEER.

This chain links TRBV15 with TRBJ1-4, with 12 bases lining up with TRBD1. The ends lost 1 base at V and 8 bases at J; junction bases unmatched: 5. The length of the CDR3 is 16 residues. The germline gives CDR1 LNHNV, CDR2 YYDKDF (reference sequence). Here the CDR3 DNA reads TGTGCCACCAGCAGAGGCGGGGACAGGGGGCTGGAAAAACTGTTTTTT. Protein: CATSRGGDRGLEKLFF.

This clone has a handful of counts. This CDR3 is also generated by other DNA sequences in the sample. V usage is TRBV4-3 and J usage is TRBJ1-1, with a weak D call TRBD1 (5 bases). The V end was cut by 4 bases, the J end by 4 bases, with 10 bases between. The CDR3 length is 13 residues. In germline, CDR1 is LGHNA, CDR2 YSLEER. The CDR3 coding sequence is TGCGCCAGCAGCCCCACCGGGGGCACTGAAGCTTTCTTT. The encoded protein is CASSPTGGTEAFF.

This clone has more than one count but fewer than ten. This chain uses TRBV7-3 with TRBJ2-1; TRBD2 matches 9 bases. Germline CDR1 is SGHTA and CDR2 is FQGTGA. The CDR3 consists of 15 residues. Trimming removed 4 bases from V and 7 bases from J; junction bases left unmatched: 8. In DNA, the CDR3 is TGTGCCAGCAGCTCAGCGGGGGGACGAACGAATGAGCAGTTCTTC. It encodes CASSSAGGRTNEQFF.

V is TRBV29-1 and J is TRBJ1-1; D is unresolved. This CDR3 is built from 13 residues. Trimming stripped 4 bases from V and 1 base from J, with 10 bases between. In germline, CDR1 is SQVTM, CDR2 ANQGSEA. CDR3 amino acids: CSVGPRANTEAFF. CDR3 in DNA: TGCAGCGTTGGTCCCAGAGCGAACACTGAAGCTTTCTTT. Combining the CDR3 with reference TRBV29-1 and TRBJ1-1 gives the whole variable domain SAVISQKPSRDICQRGTSLTIQCQVDSQVTMMFWYRQQPGQSLTLIATANQGSEATYESGFVIDKFPISRPNLTFSTLTVSNMSPEDSSIYLCSVGPRANTEAFFGQGTRLTVV.